This T cell receptor beta chain stems from a study of blood T cell repertoires in COVID-19. About the study: Sites in the United States, Italy and Spain provided acute and convalescent COVID-19 samples. T cells, B-cell-depleted T cells, or PBMCs provided the cDNA or gDNA that served as material.

Libraries were prepared by immunoSEQ multiplex PCR; TCRdb keeps only in-frame clonotypes and omits some of them. The repertoire holds more than 200,000 clones, with less than 85% as singletons. The germline V gene has CDR1 SEHNR and CDR2 FQNEAQ (reference sequence). V lost 0 bases, J lost 1 base, and 9 bases lay in between. The CDR3 is 15 residues long. The rearrangement uses TRBV7-9 and TRBJ1-1, with D possibly being TRBD1 (6 bases). This sequence was found in a woman at least 80 years old with active or convalescent COVID-19. Material for sequencing was peripheral blood. For the CDR3, the DNA is TGTGCCAGCAGCTTAGCGCAGGGGACGAACACTGAAGCTTTCTTT. This gives the protein CASSLAQGTNTEAFF.